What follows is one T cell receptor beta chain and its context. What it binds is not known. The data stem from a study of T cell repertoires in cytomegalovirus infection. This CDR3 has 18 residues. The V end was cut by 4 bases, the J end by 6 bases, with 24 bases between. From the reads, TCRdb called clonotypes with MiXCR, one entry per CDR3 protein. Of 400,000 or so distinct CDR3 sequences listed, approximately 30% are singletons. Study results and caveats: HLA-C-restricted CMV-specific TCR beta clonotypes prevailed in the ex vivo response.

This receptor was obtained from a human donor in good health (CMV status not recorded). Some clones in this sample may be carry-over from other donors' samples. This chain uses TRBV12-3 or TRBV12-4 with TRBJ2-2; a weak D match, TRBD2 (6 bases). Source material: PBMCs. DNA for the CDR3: TGTGCCAGCAGTTCCACCGGGGGTCGCAGGAGTGCCCCCGGGGAGCTGTTTTTT. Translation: CASSSTGGRRSAPGELFF.